Shown below are 29 T cell receptor beta chains from a single sample sequenced in a study of T cells in Graves' hyperthyroidism and ophthalmopathy (dated by TCRdb to about 2019). Library creation used multiplex PCR. Sequencing was performed on an Illumina HiSeq 2000. Amplification of TCR beta CDR3 regions was carried out from RNA transcripts. A first-round RT-PCR of the TCR CDR3 used the HTBI primer set with the Qiagen OneStep RT-PCR kit. The public reads were run again by TCRdb, first through fastp at Q25 and then through MiXCR, and only productive beta chains were kept. Entries that share a CDR3 protein sequence are merged under the most common genes and DNA. The sample contains a few hundred thousand distinct CDR3 sequences, around 46% of them found a single time. The ten most abundant clones make up roughly 8.2% of the sample. The sample was peripheral blood or thyroid tissue (not recorded which). Receptors originate from a woman between 18 and 29 years old with Graves' hyperthyroidism. Donor details come from another sample of the same person, matched by shared clones.

The J gene is TRBJ1-4, the V gene TRBV19; D ambiguous. The germline gives CDR1 LNHDA, CDR2 SQIVND (reference sequence). Trimming pared 8 bases from V and 4 bases from J, leaving 17 bases between. CDR3 length: 15 residues. The CDR3 reads CASAGVEQNNEKLFF. DNA of the CDR3: TGTGCCAGTGCTGGTGTCGAGCAGAATAATGAAAAACTGTTTTTT.

This clonotype was seen more than once but under ten times. The J gene is TRBJ1-1, the V gene TRBV29-1; 7 bases line up with TRBD1. Germline V gives CDR1 SQVTM, CDR2 ANQGSEA. The CDR3 length is 11 residues. After removal of 8 bases from V and 8 bases from J, the junction contained 8 bases not matched to a gene. In nucleotides, the CDR3 is TGCAGCTTAGGGACAGTCACCGAAGCTTTCTTT. This translates into CSLGTVTEAFF.

This clonotype was counted only a few times. The chain has TRBV2 and TRBJ1-4; the D is unclear. The V gene lost 6 bases and the J gene lost 8 bases, with 19 bases spanning the gap. Germline assignment: CDR1 SNHLY and CDR2 FYNNEI. CDR3 size: 15 residues. Written as DNA, the CDR3 is TGTGCCAGCAGGAGTGTTAAGGGTATTAGGGAAAAACTGTTTTTT. Protein: CASRSVKGIREKLFF.

The chain carries TRBV7-2 and TRBJ1-2; D is unresolved. From germline, CDR1 is SGHTA and CDR2 FQGNSA. The CDR3 is made up of 13 amino acids. V was trimmed by 10 bases and J by 1 base, leaving 13 bases between them. The CDR3 spells CATPNYHNYGYTF. The DNA of the CDR3 is TGTGCCACACCCAATTACCATAACTATGGCTACACCTTC.

Comment on this clonotype: A much more abundant neighbour one base away suggests this may be a read error. The chain recombines TRBV2 with TRBJ1-4; D is undetermined. The CDR3 runs to 12 residues. CDR1 is SNHLY, CDR2 FYNNEI, per germline. Trimming took off 6 bases at V and 7 bases at J, with 9 bases between the two ends. The DNA for the CDR3 is TGTGCCAGCAGGGAGGCAGTTGAAAAACTGTTTTTT. Translation gives CASREAVEKLFF.

The rearrangement uses TRBV20-1 and TRBJ2-5; TRBD2 might be the D (6 bases). V lost 6 bases to trimming and J lost 7 bases, with 21 bases between them. The germline V gene has CDR1 DFQATT and CDR2 SNEGSKA (reference sequence). There are 14 residues in the CDR3. The CDR3 nucleotides are TGCAGTGCCCCAACGGGGACTGGAAGAGGGACCCAGTACTTC. Its protein is CSAPTGTGRGTQYF.

This clonotype was counted a few times. The rearrangement links TRBV19 to TRBJ2-7, with D perhaps TRBD1 or TRBD2 (6 bases each). This CDR3 has 14 residues. Germline lookup yields CDR1 LNHDA and CDR2 SQIVND (reference sequence). V gave up 1 base and J gave up 3 bases, with 10 bases separating them. The CDR3 reads CASSIGRDIYEQYF. The CDR3 region has the DNA TGTGCCAGTAGTATAGGGCGGGACATCTACGAGCAGTACTTC. The full variable domain, completed using reference TRBV19 and TRBJ2-7, is DGGITQSPKYLFRKEGQNVTLSCEQNLNHDAMYWYRQDPGQGLRLIYYSQIVNDFQKGDIAEGYSVSREKKESFPLTVTSAQKNPTAFYLCASSIGRDIYEQYFGPGTRLTVT.

A few counts support this clonotype. The junction departs from the called germline gene at one end, perhaps through a read error. The CDR3 DNA is TGTGCCAGCAGCTTAGGCCAGGCGTACCAAGAGACCCAGTACTTC. Translating gives CASSLGQAYQETQYF. V gene TRBV5-1 combines with J gene TRBJ2-5; no clear D. The length of the CDR3 is 15 residues. In germline, CDR1 is SGHRS, CDR2 YFSETQ.

This chain joins TRBV12-3 or TRBV12-4 and TRBJ1-1, with 7 nucleotides matching TRBD1. This CDR3 comprises 14 residues. Trimming took 1 base from V and 6 from J; bases not matched to a gene: 5. CDR3 nucleotides: TGTGCCAGCAGTTTAGGGCAGGGGGATCCTGAAGCTTTCTTT. The encoded protein is CASSLGQGDPEAFF.

V gene TRBV12-3 or TRBV12-4 combines with J gene TRBJ1-3; D gene unclear. V was trimmed by 3 bases and J by 8 bases, leaving 5 bases between them. This CDR3 has 11 residues. The CDR3 DNA sequence: TGTGCCAGCAGTTTCACCCACACCATATATTTT. Its protein product is CASSFTHTIYF.

This clonotype has at least ten counts. The CDR3 loop is CSVVEGRQPQHF. The CDR3 bases are TGCAGCGTTGTAGAGGGTCGGCAGCCCCAGCATTTT. V is TRBV29-1 and J is TRBJ1-5; unclear D gene. Germline-derived CDR1 and CDR2 are SQVTM and ANQGSEA. V dropped 4 bases and J dropped 7 bases, with 11 bases sitting between them. This CDR3 has 12 amino acids. The whole variable domain, remainder taken from reference TRBV29-1 and TRBJ1-5, is SAVISQKPSRDICQRGTSLTIQCQVDSQVTMMFWYRQQPGQSLTLIATANQGSEATYESGFVIDKFPISRPNLTFSTLTVSNMSPEDSSIYLCSVVEGRQPQHFGDGTRLSIL.

The rearrangement links TRBV25-1 to TRBJ1-1; D is possibly TRBD1 (6 bases). Germline V gene data show CDR1 as MGHDK and CDR2 as SYGVNS. The CDR3 runs to 16 residues. V was pared by 4 bases and J by 3 bases, with 18 bases between. The CDR3 DNA sequence: TGTGCCAGCAGTGCTAGGGGCCCGGACAGTGACACTGAAGCTTTCTTT. It encodes CASSARGPDSDTEAFF. The full variable domain, completed using reference TRBV25-1 and TRBJ1-1, is EADIYQTPRYLVIGTGKKITLECSQTMGHDKMYWYQQDPGMELHLIHYSYGVNSTEKGDLSSESTVSRIRTEHFPLTLESARPSHTSQYLCASSARGPDSDTEAFFGQGTRLTVV.

This chain joins TRBV2 and TRBJ1-2; a possible D gene is TRBD1 (6 bases). The germline CDR1 and CDR2 sequences are SNHLY and FYNNEI. V was shortened by 7 bases and J by 5 bases, with 20 bases between the two germline ends. CDR3 length: 15 residues. CDR3: CASTLPGAFDYGYTF. CDR3 DNA sequence: TGTGCCAGCACCCTCCCAGGGGCGTTTGATTATGGCTACACCTTC.

V usage is TRBV24-1 and J usage is TRBJ2-6; 7 bases map to TRBD1. Germline-derived CDR1 and CDR2 are KGHDR and SFDVKD. The CDR3 has 14 residues. With 3 bases clipped from V and 10 bases from J, the junction kept 5 bases outside the gene matches. CDR3 nucleotides: TGTGCCACCAGTGATCCCGGGACAGATAACGTCCTGACTTTC. Encoded protein: CATSDPGTDNVLTF.

This clonotype occurred many times. The chain links TRBV7-3 to TRBJ1-6; 7 bases match TRBD1. CDR1 and CDR2 from the germline V gene are SGHTA and FQGTGA. This CDR3 region has 14 residues. With 5 bases clipped from V and 10 bases from J, the junction kept 8 bases outside the gene matches. The chain's CDR3 is CASSLTGARSPLHF. In DNA, the CDR3 is TGTGCCAGCAGCCTTACAGGGGCGAGATCACCCCTCCACTTT.

This clonotype has ten or more counts. The genes are TRBV29-1 and TRBJ1-2; tentatively, D is TRBD1 (6 bases). Trimming shortened V by 7 bases and J by 4 bases, and 13 bases separated the two germline ends. CDR3 size: 12 residues. The germline CDR1 and CDR2 sequences are SQVTM and ANQGSEA. The CDR3 nucleotides read TGCAGCGCCGAGGGGGGTCCCTATGGCTACACCTTC. This encodes CSAEGGPYGYTF. Variable domain in full (rest from reference TRBV29-1 and TRBJ1-2): SAVISQKPSRDICQRGTSLTIQCQVDSQVTMMFWYRQQPGQSLTLIATANQGSEATYESGFVIDKFPISRPNLTFSTLTVSNMSPEDSSIYLCSAEGGPYGYTFGSGTRLTVV.

The J gene is TRBJ1-5, the V gene TRBV2; TRBD1 might be the D (6 bases). The CDR3 has 14 amino acids. Germline V gene data show CDR1 as SNHLY and CDR2 as FYNNEI. The V gene lost 3 bases and the J gene lost 7 bases, with 13 bases spanning the gap. CDR3 loop: CASSDLTGFQPQHF. CDR3 DNA: TGTGCCAGCAGTGATCTAACAGGGTTCCAGCCCCAGCATTTT. The entire variable domain, with the rest obtained from reference TRBV2 and TRBJ1-5, is as follows: EPEVTQTPSHQVTQMGQEVILRCVPISNHLYFYWYRQILGQKVEFLVSFYNNEISEKSEIFDDQFSVERPDGSNFTLKIRSTKLEDSAMYFCASSDLTGFQPQHFGDGTRLSIL.

The chain uses TRBV6-1 and TRBJ2-5, with D unclear. This CDR3 region has 15 residues. V lost 5 bases to trimming and J lost 3 bases, with 16 bases between them. Germline V lookup: CDR1 MNHNS, CDR2 SASEGT. For the CDR3, the DNA is TGTGCCAGCAGTTACCCTGGGTTGGGGAAAGAGACCCAGTACTTC. Translating it yields CASSYPGLGKETQYF.

This clonotype has ten or more counts. J is TRBJ2-5 and V is TRBV24-1; 9 bases are shared with TRBD1. The germline V gene encodes CDR1 KGHDR and CDR2 SFDVKD. This CDR3 is built from 14 residues. The trim removed 4 bases at V and 5 bases at J, leaving 4 bases unmatched. This CDR3 reads CATSEQGAGETQYF. The DNA of the CDR3 is TGTGCCACCAGTGAACAGGGGGCGGGGGAGACCCAGTACTTC.

To note about this clonotype: A much larger clone lies a single base off, so this may be a read error. V and J are TRBV15 and TRBJ1-2, with D possibly TRBD1 on 5 matching bases. CDR3 length: 14 residues. In germline, CDR1 is LNHNV, CDR2 YYDKDF (reference sequence). As DNA, the CDR3 is TGTGCCACCAGCAGAGATAAGGGGACCTATGGCTGCACCTTC. Translated, it gives CATSRDKGTYGCTF.

On this clonotype: A much larger clone lies one base from this, so it may be a read error. This chain uses TRBV7-2 with TRBJ1-1; D is perhaps TRBD1 (5 bases). The germline gives CDR1 SGHTA, CDR2 FQGNSA. Trimming removed 5 bases from V and 10 bases from J, with 11 bases in between. CDR3 length: 11 residues. CDR3 sequence (DNA): TGTGCCAGCAGCAGGGAGAGGGGAGCTTTCTTT. It is translated as CASSRERGAFF.

On this clonotype itself: As the CDR3 is not closed by the conserved phenylalanine or tryptophan, this likely results from a read error. The V and J genes are TRBV7-2 and TRBJ1-2; D perhaps matches TRBD1 (6 bases). Germline assignment: CDR1 SGHTA and CDR2 FQGNSA. V lost 6 bases to trimming and J lost 6 bases, with 11 bases between them. The CDR3 is made up of 12 amino acids. DNA for the CDR3: TGTGCCAGCAGAGGTTCAGGGGATGGCTACACCCTC. Protein sequence: CASRGSGDGYTL.

This clonotype was counted at least ten times. The chain has TRBV9 and TRBJ2-5; D is uncertain. Trimming cost V 0 bases and J 2 bases, with 5 bases left between them. In germline, CDR1 is SGDLS, CDR2 YYNGEE. The CDR3 has 13 amino acids. Here the CDR3 reads CASSVGGQETQYF. CDR3 sequence (DNA): TGTGCCAGCAGCGTAGGGGGACAAGAGACCCAGTACTTC.

This sequence joins TRBV6-4 and TRBJ1-3; D remains unclear. The CDR3 extends over 13 amino acids. Germline CDR1 MRHNA, CDR2 SNTAGT. V shed 2 bases and J shed 8 bases, with 10 bases lying between them. In DNA, the CDR3 is TGTGCCAGCAGTGACGTTTGGGGTTACACCATATATTTT. It is translated as CASSDVWGYTIYF.

This clonotype has a count of ten or more. The V call is TRBV7-2, the J call TRBJ2-5; TRBD1 aligns across 9 bases. The CDR3 runs 14 residues. V shed 4 bases, J shed 5 bases, and the junction held 5 bases outside the gene matches. Germline assignment: CDR1 SGHTA and CDR2 FQGNSA. This CDR3 is CASSSGTGRETQYF. The CDR3 bases are TGTGCCAGCAGCTCGGGGACAGGGAGGGAGACCCAGTACTTC.

The gene calls are TRBV9 and TRBJ1-1; D perhaps matches TRBD1 (5 bases). Germline CDR1 SGDLS, CDR2 YYNGEE. V lost 0 bases and J 4 bases, leaving 10 bases between the germline ends. This CDR3 is built from 14 residues. CDR3 in amino acids: CASSVVGAGTEAFF. In DNA form, the CDR3 reads TGTGCCAGCAGCGTAGTTGGGGCCGGCACTGAAGCTTTCTTT. The full variable domain, completed using reference TRBV9 and TRBJ1-1, is DSGVTQTPKHLITATGQRVTLRCSPRSGDLSVYWYQQSLDQGLQFLIQYYNGEERAKGNILERFSAQQFPDLHSELNLSSLELGDSALYFCASSVVGAGTEAFFGQGTRLTVV.

The rearrangement joins TRBV20-1 to TRBJ2-7; D is unresolved. Trimming took 0 bases from V and 7 from J, leaving 10 bases between them. This CDR3 is built from 12 residues. Germline lookup yields CDR1 DFQATT and CDR2 SNEGSKA (reference sequence). Here the CDR3 reads CSARDTSREQYF. CDR3 nucleotide sequence: TGCAGTGCTAGAGATACCAGTCGAGAGCAGTACTTC.

This clonotype was observed a handful of times. The chain employs TRBV2 and TRBJ1-5; 9 bases agree with TRBD1. V was clipped by 5 bases and J by 5 bases; unmatched bases: 7. Germline lookup yields CDR1 SNHLY and CDR2 FYNNEI. CDR3 length: 15 amino acids. The CDR3 DNA follows: TGTGCCAGCAGTTGGGACAGGGCCGGGGATCAGCCCCAGCATTTT. It yields the protein CASSWDRAGDQPQHF.

This clonotype occurred a few times. V usage is TRBV20-1 and J usage is TRBJ2-5; D uncertain. Trimming shortened V by 2 bases and J by 7 bases, and 11 bases separated the two germline ends. This CDR3 region has 12 residues. The germline gives CDR1 DFQATT, CDR2 SNEGSKA (reference sequence). CDR3 DNA: TGCAGTGCTAGACACACTGGACGGACCCAGTACTTC. This codes for CSARHTGRTQYF.